Listed below are T cell receptor beta chains from one sample, sequenced in a study of cytomegalovirus exposure and HLA in healthy donors. Clones were sequenced by immunoSEQ multiplex PCR, and TCRdb holds only the in-frame ones, with some missing. The data show about 180,000 clones, roughly three quarters seen once. Sequenced input: PBMCs. These TCRs come from a woman aged 25-40 years in good health and CMV-seropositive. Both conserved end residues are part of each CDR3. The D gene is left open where the match is weak. Size values are once, few and many counts, or a class for expanded clones, and some rows have none.

clone size: .
J gene: TRBJ2-1
V gene: TRBV7-9
D gene: TRBD2
CDR3 DNA: TGTGCCAGCAGCTTAGCTCTAGCGGGGAGTAGGAATGAGCAGTTCTTC
CDR3 protein: CASSLALAGSRNEQFF

clone size: .
J gene: TRBJ2-5
V gene: TRBV28
D gene: TRBD2
CDR3 DNA: TGTGCCAGCAGTTTAGGGCTAGCGGGGGTTGAGACCCAGTACTTC
CDR3 protein: CASSLGLAGVETQYF

clone size: .
J gene: TRBJ2-7
V gene: TRBV7-9
D gene: .
CDR3 DNA: TGTGCCAGCAGCTTAGCCCTGACAGCTACCACCTACGAGCAGTACTTC
CDR3 protein: CASSLALTATTYEQYF

clone size: .
J gene: TRBJ2-3
V gene: TRBV9
D gene: TRBD2
CDR3 DNA: TGTGCCAGCAGCGTAAGGGCTAGCGGGGGCACAGATACGCAGTATTTT
CDR3 protein: CASSVRASGGTDTQYF

clone size: .
J gene: TRBJ1-2
V gene: TRBV7-8
D gene: TRBD1
CDR3 DNA: TGTGCCAGCAGCTTAGTTGAGGGGGCGGGATATGGCTACACCTTC
CDR3 protein: CASSLVEGAGYGYTF

clone size: .
J gene: TRBJ2-3
V gene: TRBV5-1
D gene: TRBD1
CDR3 DNA: TGCGCCAGCAGCTTGCGAACAACAGGGGGGTCAGTAGATACGCAGTATTTT
CDR3 protein: CASSLRTTGGSVDTQYF

clone size: .
J gene: TRBJ2-2
V gene: TRBV4-3
D gene: TRBD1
CDR3 DNA: TGCGCCAGCAGCCACACAGGGGGCCACGGGGAGCTGTTTTTT
CDR3 protein: CASSHTGGHGELFF

clone size: .
J gene: TRBJ1-6
V gene: TRBV6-5
D gene: TRBD1
CDR3 DNA: TGTGCCAGCAGAAGACAGGGGAATTCACCCCTCCACTTT
CDR3 protein: CASRRQGNSPLHF

clone size: .
J gene: TRBJ1-5
V gene: TRBV5-5
D gene: .
CDR3 DNA: TGTGCCAGCAGCCCGGGGAGGGGCCTCAATCAGCCCCAGCATTTT
CDR3 protein: CASSPGRGLNQPQHF

clone size: .
J gene: TRBJ2-3
V gene: TRBV7-2
D gene: TRBD2
CDR3 DNA: TGTGCCAGCAGCTTAGACGGGGGGGGGCGAGATACGCAGTATTTT
CDR3 protein: CASSLDGGGRDTQYF

clone size: .
J gene: TRBJ2-7
V gene: TRBV6-5
D gene: .
CDR3 DNA: TGTGCCAGCAGTACCTCTACAGGGCACTACGAGCAGTACTTC
CDR3 protein: CASSTSTGHYEQYF

clone size: .
J gene: TRBJ2-3
V gene: TRBV15
D gene: .
CDR3 DNA: TGTGCCACCAGCAGTTTTAAGCTTTTTGGGCAGTATTTT
CDR3 protein: CATSSFKLFGQYF

clone size: few
J gene: TRBJ2-3
V gene: TRBV2
D gene: .
CDR3 DNA: TGTGCCAGCAGTGAACAAAGGGGTACGCAGTATTTT
CDR3 protein: CASSEQRGTQYF

clone size: .
J gene: TRBJ1-5
V gene: TRBV7-8
D gene: .
CDR3 DNA: TGTGCCAGCAGCTTAGCGCGAAGGGGGGGCGGTCAGCCCCAGCATTTT
CDR3 protein: CASSLARRGGGQPQHF

clone size: .
J gene: TRBJ2-5
V gene: TRBV2
D gene: .
CDR3 DNA: TGTGCCAGCAGTGTTAGCGGTGTCCCCCAAGAGACCCAGTACTTC
CDR3 protein: CASSVSGVPQETQYF

clone size: .
J gene: TRBJ1-2
V gene: TRBV4-1
D gene: .
CDR3 DNA: TGCGCCAGCAGCCAAGTGAACGAGGATGGCTACACCTTC
CDR3 protein: CASSQVNEDGYTF

clone size: .
J gene: TRBJ1-4
V gene: TRBV7-2
D gene: TRBD1
CDR3 DNA: TGTGCCAGCAGCTCAGCAGGGACAGGGGGCGACGAAAAACTGTTTTTT
CDR3 protein: CASSSAGTGGDEKLFF

clone size: .
J gene: TRBJ1-2
V gene: TRBV7-9
D gene: .
CDR3 DNA: TGTGCCAGCAGCTTCCAGGCCAGCTCTAACTATGGCTACACCTTC
CDR3 protein: CASSFQASSNYGYTF

clone size: .
J gene: TRBJ2-7
V gene: TRBV18
D gene: TRBD2
CDR3 DNA: TGTGCCAGCTCACCGGGACTAGCGGGGGGAGGATCCTACGAGCAGTACTTC
CDR3 protein: CASSPGLAGGGSYEQYF

clone size: few
J gene: TRBJ2-5
V gene: TRBV10-1
D gene: TRBD2
CDR3 DNA: TGCGCCAGCAGTGAGGCTAGCGGGCAAGAGACCCAGTACTTC
CDR3 protein: CASSEASGQETQYF

clone size: .
J gene: TRBJ1-4
V gene: TRBV7-9
D gene: .
CDR3 DNA: TGTGCCAGCAGCGAAGACACGACTAATGAAAAACTGTTTTTT
CDR3 protein: CASSEDTTNEKLFF

clone size: .
J gene: TRBJ1-2
V gene: TRBV4-1
D gene: TRBD1
CDR3 DNA: TGCGCCAGCGCCCTCAGGACAGGGAGCTATGGCTACACCTTC
CDR3 protein: CASALRTGSYGYTF

clone size: once
J gene: TRBJ1-5
V gene: TRBV5-1
D gene: .
CDR3 DNA: TGCGCCAGCAGCTTGGATCCGGGGGAGGGGCAGCCCCAGCATTTT
CDR3 protein: CASSLDPGEGQPQHF

clone size: once
J gene: TRBJ2-7
V gene: TRBV28
D gene: .
CDR3 DNA: TGTGCCAGCAGTTCCCAGCCCACCGGGGAGCAGTACTTC
CDR3 protein: CASSSQPTGEQYF

clone size: once
J gene: TRBJ2-3
V gene: TRBV18
D gene: TRBD2
CDR3 DNA: TGTGCCAGCTCACCACCGGGGGGGGATACGCAGTATTTT
CDR3 protein: CASSPPGGDTQYF

clone size: .
J gene: TRBJ2-3
V gene: TRBV14
D gene: TRBD2
CDR3 DNA: TGTGCCAGCAGCCAACGGCTAGCGGGGGGCACAGATACGCAGTATTTT
CDR3 protein: CASSQRLAGGTDTQYF

clone size: few
J gene: TRBJ2-5
V gene: TRBV6-5
D gene: TRBD1
CDR3 DNA: TGTGCCAGCAGCCGACAGGGGTACGAAGAGACCCAGTACTTC
CDR3 protein: CASSRQGYEETQYF

clone size: .
J gene: TRBJ2-2
V gene: TRBV15
D gene: .
CDR3 DNA: TGTGCCACCAGCAGAGATTGGCTACGGGGAAACACCGGGGAGCTGTTTTTT
CDR3 protein: CATSRDWLRGNTGELFF

clone size: .
J gene: TRBJ2-1
V gene: TRBV9
D gene: .
CDR3 DNA: TGTGCCAGCAGCGCTAACCGGGAGAATGAGCAGTTCTTC
CDR3 protein: CASSANRENEQFF

clone size: .
J gene: TRBJ1-5
V gene: TRBV6-5
D gene: .
CDR3 DNA: TGTGCCAGCAGACGGGACGGACTAGGGCCCCAGCATTTT
CDR3 protein: CASRRDGLGPQHF

clone size: .
J gene: TRBJ1-5
V gene: TRBV19
D gene: TRBD1
CDR3 DNA: TGTGCCAGTAGTATGATCGGACAGGGGGCTGTTCAGCCCCAGCATTTT
CDR3 protein: CASSMIGQGAVQPQHF

clone size: .
J gene: TRBJ1-2
V gene: TRBV4-3
D gene: .
CDR3 DNA: TGCGCCAGCAGCCAAGATGGGACACTCTATGGCTACACCTTC
CDR3 protein: CASSQDGTLYGYTF